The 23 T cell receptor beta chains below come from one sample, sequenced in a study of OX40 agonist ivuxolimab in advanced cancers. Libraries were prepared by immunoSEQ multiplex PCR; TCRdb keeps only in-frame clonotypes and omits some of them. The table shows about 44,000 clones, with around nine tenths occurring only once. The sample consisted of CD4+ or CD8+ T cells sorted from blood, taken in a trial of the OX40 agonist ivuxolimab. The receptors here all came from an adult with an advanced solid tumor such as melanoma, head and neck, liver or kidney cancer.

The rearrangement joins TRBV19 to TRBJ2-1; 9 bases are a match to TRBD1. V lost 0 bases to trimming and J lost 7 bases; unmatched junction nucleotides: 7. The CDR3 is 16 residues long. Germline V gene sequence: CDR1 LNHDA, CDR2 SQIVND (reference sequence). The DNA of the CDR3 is TGTGCCAGTAGTATAGAAACAGGGGGCAAGAGTAATGAGCAGTTCTTC. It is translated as CASSIETGGKSNEQFF.

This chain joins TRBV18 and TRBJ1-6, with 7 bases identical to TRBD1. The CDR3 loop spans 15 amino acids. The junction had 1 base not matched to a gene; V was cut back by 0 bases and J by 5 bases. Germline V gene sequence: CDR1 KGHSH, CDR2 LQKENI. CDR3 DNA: TGTGCCAGCTCACCACCGGGACAGCATAATTCACCCCTCCACTTT. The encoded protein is CASSPPGQHNSPLHF.

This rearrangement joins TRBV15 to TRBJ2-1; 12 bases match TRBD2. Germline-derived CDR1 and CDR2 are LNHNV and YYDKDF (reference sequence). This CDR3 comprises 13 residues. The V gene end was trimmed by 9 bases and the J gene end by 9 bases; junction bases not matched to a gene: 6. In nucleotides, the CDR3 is TGTGCCACTAGACTAGCGGGGGACTTTGAGCAGTTCTTC. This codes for CATRLAGDFEQFF.

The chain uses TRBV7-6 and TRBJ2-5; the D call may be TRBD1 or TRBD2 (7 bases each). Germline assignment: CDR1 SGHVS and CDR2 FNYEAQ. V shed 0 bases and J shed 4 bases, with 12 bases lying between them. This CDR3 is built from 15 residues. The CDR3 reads CASSLAPGGGETQYF. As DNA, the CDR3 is TGTGCCAGCAGCTTAGCCCCAGGGGGGGGAGAGACCCAGTACTTC.

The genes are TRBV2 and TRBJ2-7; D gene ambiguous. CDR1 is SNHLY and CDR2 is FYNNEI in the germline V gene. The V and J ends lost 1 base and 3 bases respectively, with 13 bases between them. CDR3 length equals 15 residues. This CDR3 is CASSEVRSSFYEQYF. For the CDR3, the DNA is TGTGCCAGCAGTGAAGTACGGAGTTCCTTCTACGAGCAGTACTTC.

DNA of the CDR3: TGTGCCAGCAGCTTAGAAGGATTTAGCAATCAGCCCCAGCATTTT. This codes for CASSLEGFSNQPQHF. This chain connects TRBV7-2 to TRBJ1-5; no clear D. The V gene's germline CDR1 is SGHTA and CDR2 FQGNSA. The CDR3 spans 15 residues. Trimming stripped 1 base from V and 0 bases from J, with 7 bases between.

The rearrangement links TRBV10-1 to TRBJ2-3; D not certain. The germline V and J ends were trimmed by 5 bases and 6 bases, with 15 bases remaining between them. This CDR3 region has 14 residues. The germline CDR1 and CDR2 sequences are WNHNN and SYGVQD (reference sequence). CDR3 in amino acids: CASSWARTFDTQYF. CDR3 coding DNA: TGCGCCAGCAGTTGGGCGCGGACCTTCGATACGCAGTATTTT.

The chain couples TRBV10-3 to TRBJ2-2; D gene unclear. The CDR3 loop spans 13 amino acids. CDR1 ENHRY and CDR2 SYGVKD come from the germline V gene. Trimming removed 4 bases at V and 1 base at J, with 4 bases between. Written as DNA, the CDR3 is TGTGCCATCAGTGTATTGAACACCGGGGAGCTGTTTTTT. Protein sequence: CAISVLNTGELFF.

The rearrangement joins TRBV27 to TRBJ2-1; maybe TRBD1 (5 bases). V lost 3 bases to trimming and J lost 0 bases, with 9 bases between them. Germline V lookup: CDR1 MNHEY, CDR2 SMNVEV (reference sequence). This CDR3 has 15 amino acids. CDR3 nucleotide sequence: TGTGCCAGCAGTTTTGGCAGGGTCTCCTACAATGAGCAGTTCTTC. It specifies CASSFGRVSYNEQFF.

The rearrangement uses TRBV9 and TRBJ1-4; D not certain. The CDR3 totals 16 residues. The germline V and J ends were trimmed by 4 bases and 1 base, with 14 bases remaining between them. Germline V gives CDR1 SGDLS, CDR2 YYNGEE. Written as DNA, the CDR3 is TGTGCCAGCAGCCCCGGAGGATCCCAAACTAATGAAAAACTGTTTTTT. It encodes CASSPGGSQTNEKLFF.

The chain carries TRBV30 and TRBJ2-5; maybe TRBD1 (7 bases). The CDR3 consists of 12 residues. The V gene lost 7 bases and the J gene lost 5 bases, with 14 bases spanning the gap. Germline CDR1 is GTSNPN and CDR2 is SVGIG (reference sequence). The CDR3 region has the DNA TGTGCCTCGGAGGGGGCTCGGGAGACCCAGTACTTC. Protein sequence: CASEGARETQYF.

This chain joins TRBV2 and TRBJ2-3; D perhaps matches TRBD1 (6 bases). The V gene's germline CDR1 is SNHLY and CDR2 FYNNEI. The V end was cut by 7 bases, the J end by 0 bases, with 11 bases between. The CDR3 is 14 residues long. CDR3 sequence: CASIIQGSTDTQYF. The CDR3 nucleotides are TGTGCCAGCATCATCCAGGGGAGCACAGATACGCAGTATTTT.

The CDR3 protein is CASSPGQGGYEQYF. The CDR3 DNA is TGTGCCAGCAGCCCCGGACAGGGTGGCTACGAGCAGTACTTC. The V call is TRBV11-1, the J call TRBJ2-7; 8 bases agree with TRBD1. Germline V gene lookup returns CDR1 SGHAT and CDR2 FQDESV (reference sequence). V dropped 5 bases and J dropped 3; count of bases not matched to a gene: 6. This CDR3 has 14 residues.

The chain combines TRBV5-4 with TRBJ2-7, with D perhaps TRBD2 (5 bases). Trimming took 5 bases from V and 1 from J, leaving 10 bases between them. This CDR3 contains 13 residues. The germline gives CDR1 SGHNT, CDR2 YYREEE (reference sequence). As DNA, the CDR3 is TGTGCCAGCAGACCCGGGGATTCCTACGAGCAGTACTTC. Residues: CASRPGDSYEQYF.

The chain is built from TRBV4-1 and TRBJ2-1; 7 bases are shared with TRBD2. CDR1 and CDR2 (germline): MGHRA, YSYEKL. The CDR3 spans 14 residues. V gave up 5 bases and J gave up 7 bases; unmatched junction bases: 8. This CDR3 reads CASSYRGEQNEQFF. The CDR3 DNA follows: TGCGCCAGCAGCTACCGGGGGGAGCAGAATGAGCAGTTCTTC.

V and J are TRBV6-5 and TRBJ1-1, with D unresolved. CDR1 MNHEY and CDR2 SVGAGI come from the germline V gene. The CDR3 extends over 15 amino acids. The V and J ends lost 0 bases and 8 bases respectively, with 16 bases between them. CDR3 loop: CASSYSKRISEEAFF. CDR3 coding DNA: TGTGCCAGCAGTTACTCGAAGAGGATATCGGAAGAAGCTTTCTTT.

CDR3 DNA: TGTGCCAGCAGCTTGGCGGCCTCGACTGCGGGGTACGAGCAGTACTTC. Amino acid sequence: CASSLAASTAGYEQYF. The rearrangement links TRBV5-5 to TRBJ2-7, with D perhaps TRBD2 (6 bases). The V gene's germline CDR1 is SGHKS and CDR2 YYEKEE (reference sequence). This CDR3 region has 16 residues. V dropped 0 bases and J dropped 4 bases, with 17 bases sitting between them.

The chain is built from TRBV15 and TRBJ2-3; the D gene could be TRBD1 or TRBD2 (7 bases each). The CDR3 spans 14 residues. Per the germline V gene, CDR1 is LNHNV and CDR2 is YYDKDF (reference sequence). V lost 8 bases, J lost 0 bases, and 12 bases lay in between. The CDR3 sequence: CATSGGGSTDTQYF. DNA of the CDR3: TGTGCCACCTCAGGGGGGGGCAGCACAGATACGCAGTATTTT.

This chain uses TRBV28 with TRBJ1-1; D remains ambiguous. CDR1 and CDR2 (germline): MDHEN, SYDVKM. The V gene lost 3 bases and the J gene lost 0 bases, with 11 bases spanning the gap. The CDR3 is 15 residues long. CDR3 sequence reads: CASSLAPQMNTEAFF. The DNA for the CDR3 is TGTGCCAGCAGTTTGGCCCCCCAGATGAACACTGAAGCTTTCTTT.

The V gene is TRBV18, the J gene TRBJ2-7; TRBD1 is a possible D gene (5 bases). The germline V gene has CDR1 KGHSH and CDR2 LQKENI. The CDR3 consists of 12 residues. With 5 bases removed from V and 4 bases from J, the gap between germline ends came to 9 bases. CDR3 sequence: CASSEDKYEQYF. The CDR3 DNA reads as TGTGCCAGCTCAGAGGACAAATACGAGCAGTACTTC.

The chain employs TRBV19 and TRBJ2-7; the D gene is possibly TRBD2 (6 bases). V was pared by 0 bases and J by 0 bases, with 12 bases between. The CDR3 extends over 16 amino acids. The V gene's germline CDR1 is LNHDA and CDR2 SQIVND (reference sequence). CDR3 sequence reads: CASSIDGGLSSYEQYF. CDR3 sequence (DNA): TGTGCCAGTAGTATAGACGGGGGTCTTAGCTCCTACGAGCAGTACTTC.

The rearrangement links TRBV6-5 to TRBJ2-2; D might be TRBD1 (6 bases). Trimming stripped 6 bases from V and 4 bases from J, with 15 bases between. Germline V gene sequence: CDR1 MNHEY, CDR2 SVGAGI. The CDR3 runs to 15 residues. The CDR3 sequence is CASSQQGIGTGELFF. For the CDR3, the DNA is TGTGCCAGCAGCCAACAGGGAATAGGCACCGGGGAGCTGTTTTTT.

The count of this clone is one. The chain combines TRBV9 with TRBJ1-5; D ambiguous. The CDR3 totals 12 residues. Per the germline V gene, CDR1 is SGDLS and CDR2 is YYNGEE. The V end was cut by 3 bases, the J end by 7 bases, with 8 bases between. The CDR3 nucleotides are TGTGCCAGCAGCGCCCCTAGCCAGCCCCAGCATTTT. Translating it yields CASSAPSQPQHF.